These T cell receptor beta chains were read from a single sample in a study of Tregs in tolerant kidney transplant recipients. Method: immunoSEQ multiplex PCR; TCRdb's copy keeps in-frame clones and lacks some. The table has about 110,000 clones, around 89% seen once; the top ten hold under 0.35%. Material: CD4+ T cells from blood, obtained before the transplant. Every receptor here comes from a human donor who received a combined kidney and bone marrow transplant. CDR3s include the opening cysteine and the closing phenylalanine or tryptophan. The D gene is left open where the match is weak. The size entry is marked missing in some rows and otherwise reads once, few, many or a size class.

j_gene	abundance	v_gene	d_gene	CDR3aa	CDR3nt
TRBJ2-3	.	TRBV6-6	TRBD1	CASRSGGGADTQYF	TGTGCCAGCAGATCAGGGGGCGGCGCAGATACGCAGTATTTT
TRBJ2-5	.	TRBV5-4	.	CASTTGYQQETQYF	TGTGCCAGCACCACCGGGTACCAACAAGAGACCCAGTACTTC
TRBJ2-3	.	TRBV6-5	TRBD1	CASCRDRESDTQYF	TGTGCCAGTTGCCGGGACAGGGAATCAGATACGCAGTATTTT
TRBJ2-6	once	TRBV10-1	.	CATKLGANVLTF	TGCGCCACCAAATTGGGGGCCAACGTCCTGACTTTC
TRBJ2-3	.	TRBV14	.	CASSWGTLADTQYF	TGTGCCAGCAGCTGGGGGACTTTGGCAGATACGCAGTATTTT
TRBJ2-3	.	TRBV15	TRBD2	CATSRLAGGSRRADTQYF	TGTGCCACCAGCAGACTAGCGGGGGGCTCCCGGCGAGCAGATACGCAGTATTTT
TRBJ1-2	.	TRBV28	.	CASTLFGRARGYTF	TGTGCCAGCACCTTATTTGGCAGGGCACGAGGCTACACCTTC
TRBJ2-3	.	TRBV5-4	TRBD2	CASSWRGGTDTQYF	TGTGCCAGCTCGTGGCGGGGGGGCACAGATACGCAGTATTTT
TRBJ2-1	.	TRBV28	TRBD2	CASSLRGRAHNEQFF	TGTGCCAGCAGTTTACGCGGGAGGGCCCACAATGAGCAGTTCTTC
TRBJ2-1	.	TRBV11-2	TRBD2	CASSRLTSGGDNEQFF	TGTGCCAGCAGCCGACTCACTAGCGGGGGAGACAATGAGCAGTTCTTC
TRBJ1-2	.	TRBV19	.	CASSTTWYGNYGYTF	TGTGCCAGTAGTACTACGTGGTACGGTAACTATGGCTACACCTTC
TRBJ1-4	.	TRBV29-1	TRBD1	CSVRGWDRVNEKLFF	TGCAGCGTCCGTGGCTGGGACAGAGTTAATGAAAAACTGTTTTTT
TRBJ1-2	.	TRBV28	.	CASSGAQGGYTF	TGTGCCAGCAGTGGGGCCCAAGGCGGCTACACCTTC
TRBJ1-3	.	TRBV7-9	.	CASSLELVSSGNTIYF	TGTGCCAGCAGCTTAGAGCTTGTTTCCTCTGGAAACACCATATATTTT
TRBJ2-3	.	TRBV27	TRBD2	CASSLRALAGGPSDTQYF	TGTGCCAGCAGTTTACGAGCCCTAGCGGGAGGGCCTTCGGATACGCAGTATTTT
TRBJ1-5	.	TRBV19	.	CASSIVGTWGQPQHF	TGTGCCAGTAGTATAGTTGGGACATGGGGCCAGCCCCAGCATTTT
TRBJ2-3	.	TRBV7-2	.	CASSFGSWGTDTQYF	TGTGCCAGCAGCTTCGGGAGTTGGGGCACAGATACGCAGTATTTT
TRBJ2-7	.	TRBV11-2	.	CASSLDLGIEAQYF	TGTGCCAGCAGCTTAGATCTCGGAATTGAGGCGCAGTACTTC